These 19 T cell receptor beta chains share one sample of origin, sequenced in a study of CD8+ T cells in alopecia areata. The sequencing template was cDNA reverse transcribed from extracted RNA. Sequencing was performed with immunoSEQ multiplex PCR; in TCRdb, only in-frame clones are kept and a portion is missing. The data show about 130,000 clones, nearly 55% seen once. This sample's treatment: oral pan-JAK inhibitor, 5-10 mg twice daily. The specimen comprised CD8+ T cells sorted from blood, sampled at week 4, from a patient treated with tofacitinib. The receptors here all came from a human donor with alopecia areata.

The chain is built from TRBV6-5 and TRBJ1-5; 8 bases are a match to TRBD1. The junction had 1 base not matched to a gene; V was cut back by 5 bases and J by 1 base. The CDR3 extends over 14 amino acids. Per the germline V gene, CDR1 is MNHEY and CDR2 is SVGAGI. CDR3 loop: CASSRQGSNQPQHF. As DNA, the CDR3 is TGTGCCAGCAGTCGACAGGGGAGCAATCAGCCCCAGCATTTT.

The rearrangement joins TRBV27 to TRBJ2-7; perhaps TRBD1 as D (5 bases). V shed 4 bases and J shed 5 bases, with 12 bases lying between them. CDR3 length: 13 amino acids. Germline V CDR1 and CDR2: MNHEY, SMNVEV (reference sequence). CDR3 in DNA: TGTGCCAGCAGTTCCTCAGGGAAACACGAGCAGTACTTC. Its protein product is CASSSSGKHEQYF.

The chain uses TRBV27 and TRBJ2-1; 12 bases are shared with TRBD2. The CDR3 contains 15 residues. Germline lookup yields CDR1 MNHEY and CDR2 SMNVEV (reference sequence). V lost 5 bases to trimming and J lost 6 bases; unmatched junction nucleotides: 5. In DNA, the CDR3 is TGTGCCAGCAGTGGAGGGACTAGCGGGTCCAATGAGCAGTTCTTC. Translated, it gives CASSGGTSGSNEQFF.

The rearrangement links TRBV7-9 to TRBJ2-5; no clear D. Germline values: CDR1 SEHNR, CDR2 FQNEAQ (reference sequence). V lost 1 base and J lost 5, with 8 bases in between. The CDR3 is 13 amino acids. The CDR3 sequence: CASSLDSWETQYF. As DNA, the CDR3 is TGTGCCAGCAGCTTAGACTCGTGGGAGACCCAGTACTTC.

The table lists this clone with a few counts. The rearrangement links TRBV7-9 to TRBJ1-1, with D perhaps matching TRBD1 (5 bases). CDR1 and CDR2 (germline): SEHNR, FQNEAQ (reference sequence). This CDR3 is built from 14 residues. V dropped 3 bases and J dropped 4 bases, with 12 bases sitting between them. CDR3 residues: CASSLGRRGTEAFF. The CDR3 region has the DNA TGTGCCAGCAGCTTGGGGAGGAGGGGCACTGAAGCTTTCTTT. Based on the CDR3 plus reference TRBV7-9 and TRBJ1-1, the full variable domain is DTGVSQNPRHKITKRGQNVTFRCDPISEHNRLYWYRQTLGQGPEFLTYFQNEAQLEKSRLLSDRFSAERPKGSFSTLEIQRTEQGDSAMYLCASSLGRRGTEAFFGQGTRLTVV.

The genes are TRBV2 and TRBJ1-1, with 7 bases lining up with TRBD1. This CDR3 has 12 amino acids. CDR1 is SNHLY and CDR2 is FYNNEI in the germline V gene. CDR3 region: CCTRQGGTEAFF. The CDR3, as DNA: TGTTGTACCAGACAGGGTGGCACTGAAGCTTTCTTT.

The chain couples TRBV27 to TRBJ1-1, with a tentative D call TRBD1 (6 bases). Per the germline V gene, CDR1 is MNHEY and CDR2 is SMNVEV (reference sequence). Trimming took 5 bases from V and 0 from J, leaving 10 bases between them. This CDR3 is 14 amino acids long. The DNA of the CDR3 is TGTGCCAGCAGTCCAGGGGCCCTGAACACTGAAGCTTTCTTT. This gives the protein CASSPGALNTEAFF.

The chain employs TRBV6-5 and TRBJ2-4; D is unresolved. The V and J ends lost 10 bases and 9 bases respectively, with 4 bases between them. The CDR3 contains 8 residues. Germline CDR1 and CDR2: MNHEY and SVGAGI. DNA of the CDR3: TGTGCCACCCTCATTCAGTACTTC. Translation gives CATLIQYF.

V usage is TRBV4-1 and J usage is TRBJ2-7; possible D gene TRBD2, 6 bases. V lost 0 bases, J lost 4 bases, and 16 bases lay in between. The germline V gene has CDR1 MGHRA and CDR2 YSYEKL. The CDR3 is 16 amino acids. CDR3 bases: TGCGCCAGCAGCCAAGATCTGGAGGAGGGAGTGTACGAGCAGTACTTC. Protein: CASSQDLEEGVYEQYF.

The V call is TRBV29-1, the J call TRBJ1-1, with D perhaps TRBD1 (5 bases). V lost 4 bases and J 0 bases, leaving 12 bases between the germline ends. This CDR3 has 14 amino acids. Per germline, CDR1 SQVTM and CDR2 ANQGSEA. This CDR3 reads CSVGGTGLNTEAFF. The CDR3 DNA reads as TGCAGCGTTGGAGGAACAGGTCTGAACACTGAAGCTTTCTTT.

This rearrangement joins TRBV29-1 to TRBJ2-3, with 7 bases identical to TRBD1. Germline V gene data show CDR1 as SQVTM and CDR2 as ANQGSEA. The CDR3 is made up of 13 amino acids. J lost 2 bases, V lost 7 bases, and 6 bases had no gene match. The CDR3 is CSGDRVNTDTQYF. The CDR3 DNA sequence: TGCAGCGGTGACAGGGTGAACACAGATACGCAGTATTTT.

The CDR3 region is CASSLRRGGYEQYF. CDR3 DNA: TGCGCCAGCAGCCTTCGGCGGGGGGGCTACGAGCAGTACTTC. The V and J genes are TRBV4-1 and TRBJ2-7, with TRBD2 matching 9 bases. Germline-derived CDR1 and CDR2 are MGHRA and YSYEKL. Losses at the gene ends were 4 bases for V and 3 bases for J; bases not matched to a gene: 4. This CDR3 region has 14 residues.

CDR3 DNA: TGTGCCTGGAGTGACAGGGTCTCCTACGAGCAGTACTTC. It is translated as CAWSDRVSYEQYF. The J gene is TRBJ2-7, the V gene TRBV30; the D gene is possibly TRBD1 (6 bases). CDR3 size: 13 residues. Germline V lookup: CDR1 GTSNPN, CDR2 SVGIG (reference sequence). Trimming shortened V by 1 base and J by 0 bases, and 7 bases separated the two germline ends.

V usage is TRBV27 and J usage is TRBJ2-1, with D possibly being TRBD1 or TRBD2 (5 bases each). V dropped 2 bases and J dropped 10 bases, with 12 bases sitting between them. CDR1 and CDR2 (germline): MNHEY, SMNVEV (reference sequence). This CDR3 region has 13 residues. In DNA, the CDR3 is TGTGCCAGCAGTTTACTGAGGGGCGGAGAGCAGTTCTTC. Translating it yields CASSLLRGGEQFF.

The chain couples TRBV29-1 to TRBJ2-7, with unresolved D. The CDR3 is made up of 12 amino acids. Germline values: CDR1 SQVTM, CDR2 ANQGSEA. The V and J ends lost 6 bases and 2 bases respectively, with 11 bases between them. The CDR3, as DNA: TGCAGCGTAGAGGTACAGACCTACGAGCAGTACTTC. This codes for CSVEVQTYEQYF.

The CDR3 here is CASSNRRNSPLHF. The CDR3 DNA is TGCGCCAGCAGCAATCGGAGAAATTCACCCCTCCACTTT. This chain uses TRBV4-1 with TRBJ1-6; D is undetermined. The length of the CDR3 is 13 residues. Germline-derived CDR1 and CDR2 are MGHRA and YSYEKL. Trimming shortened V by 5 bases and J by 7 bases, and 9 bases separated the two germline ends.

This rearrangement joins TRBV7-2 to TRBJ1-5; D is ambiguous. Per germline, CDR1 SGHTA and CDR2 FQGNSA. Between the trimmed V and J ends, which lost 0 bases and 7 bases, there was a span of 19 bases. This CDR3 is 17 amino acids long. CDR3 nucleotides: TGTGCCAGCAGCTTAGCCTCGGATACCCTACATACCCAGCCCCAGCATTTT. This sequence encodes CASSLASDTLHTQPQHF.

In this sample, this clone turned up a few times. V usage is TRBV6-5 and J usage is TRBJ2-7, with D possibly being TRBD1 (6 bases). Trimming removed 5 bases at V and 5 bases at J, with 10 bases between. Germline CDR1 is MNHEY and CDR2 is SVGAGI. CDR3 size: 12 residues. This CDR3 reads CASSTGSHEQYF. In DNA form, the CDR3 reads TGTGCCAGCAGTACAGGGTCCCACGAGCAGTACTTC.

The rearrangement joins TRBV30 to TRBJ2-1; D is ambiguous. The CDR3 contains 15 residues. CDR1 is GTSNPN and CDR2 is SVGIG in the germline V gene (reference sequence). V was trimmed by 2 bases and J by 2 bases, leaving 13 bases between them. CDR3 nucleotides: TGTGCCTGGAGTAGGAATTCCCATCCCTACAATGAGCAGTTCTTC. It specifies CAWSRNSHPYNEQFF. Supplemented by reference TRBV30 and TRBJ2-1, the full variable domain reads SQTIHQWPATLVQPVGSPLSLECTVEGTSNPNLYWYRQAAGRGLQLLFYSVGIGQISSEVPQNLSASRPQDRQFILSSKKLLLSDSGFYLCAWSRNSHPYNEQFFGPGTRLTVL.